This T cell receptor (beta chain) was sequenced in a study of blood T cell repertoires in COVID-19. Background on the study: Researchers got acute and convalescent COVID-19 samples from the United States, Italy and Spain.

Profiling relied on immunoSEQ multiplex PCR, and the TCRdb table lists in-frame clones only, not all of them. The table has over 450,000 clones, about 91% seen once. This CDR3 is built from 15 residues. Germline values: CDR1 SGHRS, CDR2 YFSETQ. V lost 8 bases and J lost 4; bases outside the gene matches: 10. V is TRBV5-1 and J is TRBJ2-2; 8 bases are a match to TRBD2. The sequence was collected from a man younger than 35 with COVID-19, enrolled during active disease. The sample was peripheral blood. As DNA, the CDR3 is TGCGCCAGTAAGTCGGGAGGGCCGAGCACCGGGGAGCTGTTTTTT. It encodes CASKSGGPSTGELFF.